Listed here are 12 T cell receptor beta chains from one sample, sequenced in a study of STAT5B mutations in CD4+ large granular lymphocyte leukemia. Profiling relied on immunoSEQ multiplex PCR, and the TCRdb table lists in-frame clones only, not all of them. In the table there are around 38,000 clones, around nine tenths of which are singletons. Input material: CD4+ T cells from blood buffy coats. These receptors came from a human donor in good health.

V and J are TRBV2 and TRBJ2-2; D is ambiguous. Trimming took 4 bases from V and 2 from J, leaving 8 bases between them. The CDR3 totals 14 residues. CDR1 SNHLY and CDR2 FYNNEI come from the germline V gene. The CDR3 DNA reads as TGTGCCAGCAGTGTAGGTGGAAACACCGGGGAGCTGTTTTTT. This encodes CASSVGGNTGELFF.

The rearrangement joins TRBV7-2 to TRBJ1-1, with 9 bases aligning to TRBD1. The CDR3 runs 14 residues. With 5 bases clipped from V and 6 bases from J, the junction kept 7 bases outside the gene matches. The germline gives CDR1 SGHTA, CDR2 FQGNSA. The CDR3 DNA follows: TGTGCCAGCAGCCCTGGACAGGGGCGCCCTGAAGCTTTCTTT. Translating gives CASSPGQGRPEAFF.

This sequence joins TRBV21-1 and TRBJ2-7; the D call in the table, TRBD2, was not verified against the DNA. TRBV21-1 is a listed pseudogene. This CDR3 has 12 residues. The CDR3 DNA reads TGTGCCAGCAGCAAACCGGCCTACGAGCAGTACTTC. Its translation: CASSKPAYEQYF.

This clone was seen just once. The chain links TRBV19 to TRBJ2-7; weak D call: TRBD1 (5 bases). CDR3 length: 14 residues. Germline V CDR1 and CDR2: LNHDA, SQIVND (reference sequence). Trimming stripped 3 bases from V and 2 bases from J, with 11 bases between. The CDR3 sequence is CASSIPDRAYEQYF. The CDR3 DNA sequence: TGTGCCAGTAGTATCCCAGACAGAGCCTACGAGCAGTACTTC. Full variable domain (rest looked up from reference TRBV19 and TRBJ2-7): DGGITQSPKYLFRKEGQNVTLSCEQNLNHDAMYWYRQDPGQGLRLIYYSQIVNDFQKGDIAEGYSVSREKKESFPLTVTSAQKNPTAFYLCASSIPDRAYEQYFGPGTRLTVT.

The CDR3 DNA reads as TGCGCCAGCAGCCAAGAATGGGGCTCTGGGGCCAACGTCCTGACTTTC. Its protein is CASSQEWGSGANVLTF. The rearrangement joins TRBV4-3 to TRBJ2-6; D is uncertain. This CDR3 region has 16 residues. The germline V gene has CDR1 LGHNA and CDR2 YSLEER. V was shortened by 0 bases and J by 0 bases, with 6 bases between the two germline ends.

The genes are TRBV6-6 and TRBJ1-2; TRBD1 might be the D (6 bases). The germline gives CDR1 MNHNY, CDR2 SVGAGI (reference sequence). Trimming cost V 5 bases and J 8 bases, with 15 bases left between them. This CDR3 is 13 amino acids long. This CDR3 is CASSMDRLGGYTF. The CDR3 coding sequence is TGTGCCAGCAGTATGGACAGACTAGGGGGCTACACCTTC.

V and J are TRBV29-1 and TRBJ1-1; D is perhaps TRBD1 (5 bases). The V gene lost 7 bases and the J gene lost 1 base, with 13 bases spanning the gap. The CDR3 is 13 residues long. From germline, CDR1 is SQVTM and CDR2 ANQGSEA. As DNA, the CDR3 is TGCAGCGCCATTGGGACGGGGAACACTGAAGCTTTCTTT. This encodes CSAIGTGNTEAFF.

This CDR3 is CASRKGMGQPQHF. The CDR3 coding sequence is TGTGCCAGCAGAAAGGGAATGGGTCAGCCCCAGCATTTT. This chain uses TRBV6-1 with TRBJ1-5; D remains ambiguous. This CDR3 comprises 13 residues. Germline assignment: CDR1 MNHNS and CDR2 SASEGT. Trimming shortened V by 6 bases and J by 6 bases, and 12 bases separated the two germline ends.

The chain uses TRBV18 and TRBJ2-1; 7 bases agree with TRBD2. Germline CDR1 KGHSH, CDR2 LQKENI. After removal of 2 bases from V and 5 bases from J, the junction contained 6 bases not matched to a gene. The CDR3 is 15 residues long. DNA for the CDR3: TGTGCCAGCTCACCAGGGGGGGTTGCGAACAATGAGCAGTTCTTC. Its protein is CASSPGGVANNEQFF.

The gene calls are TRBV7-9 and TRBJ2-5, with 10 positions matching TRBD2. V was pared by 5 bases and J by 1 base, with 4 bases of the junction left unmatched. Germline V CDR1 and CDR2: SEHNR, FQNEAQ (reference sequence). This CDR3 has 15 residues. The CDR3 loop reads CASSRIAGGQETQYF. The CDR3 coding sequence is TGTGCCAGCAGCCGGATAGCGGGAGGCCAAGAGACCCAGTACTTC. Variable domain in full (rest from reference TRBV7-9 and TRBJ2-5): DTGVSQNPRHKITKRGQNVTFRCDPISEHNRLYWYRQTLGQGPEFLTYFQNEAQLEKSRLLSDRFSAERPKGSFSTLEIQRTEQGDSAMYLCASSRIAGGQETQYFGPGTRLLVL.

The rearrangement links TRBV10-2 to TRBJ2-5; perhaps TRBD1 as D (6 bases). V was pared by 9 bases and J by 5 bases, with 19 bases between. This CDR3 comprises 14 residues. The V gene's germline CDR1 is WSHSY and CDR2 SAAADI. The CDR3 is CASSTWGLGETQYF. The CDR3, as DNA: TGCGCCAGTAGTACATGGGGGCTCGGGGAGACCCAGTACTTC.

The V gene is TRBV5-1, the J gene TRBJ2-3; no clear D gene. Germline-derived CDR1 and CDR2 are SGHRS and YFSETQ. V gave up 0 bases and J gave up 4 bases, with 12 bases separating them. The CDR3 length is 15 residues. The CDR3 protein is CASSLVGRSADTQYF. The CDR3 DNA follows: TGCGCCAGCAGCTTGGTTGGGCGTTCGGCAGATACGCAGTATTTT. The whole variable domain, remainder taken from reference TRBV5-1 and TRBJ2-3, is KAGVTQTPRYLIKTRGQQVTLSCSPISGHRSVSWYQQTPGQGLQFLFEYFSETQRNKGNFPGRFSGRQFSNSRSEMNVSTLELGDSALYLCASSLVGRSADTQYFGPGTRLTVL.